This TCR beta chain was retrieved from a study of Ad26.COV2.S vaccination and SARS-CoV-2 variants. For the study at large: The donor participated in the COV1001 trial, in its Ad26.COV2.S arm. Dosing was one shot or two shots 56 days apart.

Repertoires were generated with immunoSEQ multiplex PCR, while TCRdb's copy carries only in-frame clones and drops some. Seen here are roughly 350,000 clones, about 87% observed once, and the top ten hold 5.5% to 7%. This sample's treatment: over 15 received Ad26.COV2.S at low or high dose, single or two shots; 5 received placebo; per-sample allocation not given. Specimens were obtained on day 63 following the first vaccine or placebo injection. An adult donor aged 18-55 years was enrolled in Boston. The CDR3 loop spans 18 amino acids. V lost 0 bases and J lost 4; bases outside the gene matches: 10. Germline V lookup: CDR1 LGHNA, CDR2 YSLEER.

The chain carries TRBV4-3 and TRBJ2-3; 10 nucleotides match TRBD1. This sequence originates from a person aged 18-65 years who received the Ad26.COV2.S COVID-19 vaccine or a placebo. The sample here was peripheral blood, taken in a trial of Ad26.COV2.S vaccine versus placebo. CDR3 nucleotides: TGCGCCAGCAGCCAAGAGGGCGGTGGGGGACAGGGGCCAGATACGCAGTATTTT. This translates into CASSQEGGGGQGPDTQYF.